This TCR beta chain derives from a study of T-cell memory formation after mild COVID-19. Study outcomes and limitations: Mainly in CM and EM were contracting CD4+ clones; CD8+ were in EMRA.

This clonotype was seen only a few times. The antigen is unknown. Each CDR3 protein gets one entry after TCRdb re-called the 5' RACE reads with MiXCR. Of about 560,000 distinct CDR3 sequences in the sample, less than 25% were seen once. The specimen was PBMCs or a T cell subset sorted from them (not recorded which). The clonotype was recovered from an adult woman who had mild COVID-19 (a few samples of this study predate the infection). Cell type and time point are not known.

CDR3 in DNA: TGTGCCAGCAGTCGTATGGTTTTTGGGACGGGAAATGAGCAGTTCTTC. It specifies CASSRMVFGTGNEQFF. The chain employs TRBV3-1 and TRBJ2-1; D may match TRBD1 or TRBD2 (5 bases each). The CDR3 is 16 amino acids. Germline-derived CDR1 and CDR2 are LGHDT and YNNKEL (reference sequence). V lost 6 bases and J 7 bases, leaving 22 bases between the germline ends.